This TCR beta chain was observed in a study of cytomegalovirus exposure and HLA in healthy donors. Only a few counts were recorded for this clone. Each of the donors was a healthy bone marrow donor. A multiplex PCR was run with 60 Vbeta primers and 13 Jbeta primers. Method: immunoSEQ multiplex PCR; TCRdb's copy keeps in-frame clones and lacks some. The sample lists over 110,000 clones; around 78% were seen once. Trimming removed 8 bases at V and 6 bases at J, with 19 bases between. Germline V lookup: CDR1 MNHEY, CDR2 SVGAGI. CDR3 size: 14 residues. The chain uses TRBV6-5 and TRBJ1-1; tentative D call: TRBD1 (5 bases). The source is a woman in her thirties or forties in good health and CMV-seropositive. The sequenced sample was PBMCs. The CDR3 DNA sequence: TGTGCCAGCCGTAGACTATACGGGGGGGCTGAAGCTTTCTTT. Encoded protein: CASRRLYGGAEAFF.